Listed below are T cell receptor beta chains from one sample, sequenced in a study of glioma-infiltrating T cells. TCRdb analysed the multiplex PCR reads with MiXCR anew, one entry per CDR3 protein. The table shows some 110,000 distinct CDR3 sequences, with 20% to 25% occurring only once. Sequenced input: glioma tissue, nonneoplastic brain tissue, or PBMCs (not recorded which). These TCRs come from a human donor with low-grade glioma or glioblastoma, undergoing nonglioma brain surgery, or in good health (not recorded which). CDR3s include the opening cysteine and the closing phenylalanine or tryptophan. The D gene is left open where the match is weak. Clone sizes are given selectively: once, few, many, or a class where the clone is expanded.

J gene	clone size	V gene	D gene	CDR3 DNA	CDR3 protein
TRBJ1-2	many	TRBV3-1	-	TGTGCCAGCAGCCAAGTACTAGATTCAGGCTATGGCTACACCTTC	CASSQVLDSGYGYTF
TRBJ2-1	-	TRBV29-1	TRBD2	TGCAGCGTTGGGGGACTAACTAGCGGGGGGTACGATGAGCAGTTCTTC	CSVGGLTSGGYDEQFF
TRBJ1-1	many	TRBV29-1	TRBD1	TGCAGCGCCGAGAGGGGGCCGAACACTGAAGCTTTCTTT	CSAERGPNTEAFF
TRBJ2-1	many	TRBV6-2/TRBV6-3	-	TGTGCCAGCAGTTACTCTGGGGGGTATGAGCAGTTCTTC	CASSYSGGYEQFF
TRBJ2-3	many	TRBV28	-	TGTGCCGGCTCAGCTTCGGGGCGGGGCACAGATACGCAGTATTTT	CAGSASGRGTDTQYF
TRBJ2-5	many	TRBV4-3	-	TGCGCCAGCAGCCAAGTTGCAGGAGAGGAGACCCAGTACTTC	CASSQVAGEETQYF
TRBJ2-2	-	TRBV5-1	TRBD2	TGCGCCAGCAGCCCGCAGACTAGCTCGGACACCGGGGAGCTGTTTTTT	CASSPQTSSDTGELFF
TRBJ1-1	many	TRBV7-2	-	TGTGCCAGCAGCCGGAGACACGCTGAAGCTTTCTTT	CASSRRHAEAFF
TRBJ2-7	many	TRBV20-1	-	TGCAGTGCTAGAGAACCAGGCCCCGAGGGCGAGCAGTACTTC	CSAREPGPEGEQYF
TRBJ2-7	many	TRBV28	-	TGTGCCAGCAGTGTAGTCAGGACAGCCATAACCTACGAGCAGTACTTC	CASSVVRTAITYEQYF
TRBJ1-1	many	TRBV27	-	TGTGCCAGCAGTTCAGTATCCGGTACAGAAGCTTTCTTT	CASSSVSGTEAFF
TRBJ2-5	many	TRBV6-1	TRBD2	TGTGCCAGCAGTTCGCACCTAGCGGGAGATTCGGAGACCCAGTACTTC	CASSSHLAGDSETQYF
TRBJ2-2	-	TRBV5-1	-	TGCGCCAGCAGCTTAGAAGTCAACGGGGAGCTGTTTTTT	CASSLEVNGELFF
TRBJ2-2	few	TRBV19	-	TGTGCCAGCCAACACACCGGGGAGCTGTTTTTT	CASQHTGELFF
TRBJ1-2	few	TRBV5-6	TRBD1	TGTGCCAACAGCTTGGCCGGGACAGGGGACAACTATGGCTACACCTTC	CANSLAGTGDNYGYTF
TRBJ2-5	many	TRBV12-3/TRBV12-4	TRBD1	TGTGCCAGCAGCTTCGGACAGGGGGGACAGACCCAGTACTTC	CASSFGQGGQTQYF
TRBJ2-7	-	TRBV20-1	TRBD2	TGCAGTGCTAGTCAGACTAGCGGGAGTATCTACGAGCAGTACTTC	CSASQTSGSIYEQYF
TRBJ2-2	few	TRBV2	TRBD2	TGTGCCAGCAGCCCGTCGACTAGCGGGACCGGGGAGCTGTTTTTT	CASSPSTSGTGELFF
TRBJ2-3	-	TRBV30	-	TGTGCCTGGAGAGAGGTATACACAGATACGCAGTATTTT	CAWREVYTDTQYF
TRBJ2-2	many	TRBV6-6	-	TGTGCCAGCAGTTACGACGGCGGCGCAGCGAACACCGGGGAGCTGTTTTTT	CASSYDGGAANTGELFF